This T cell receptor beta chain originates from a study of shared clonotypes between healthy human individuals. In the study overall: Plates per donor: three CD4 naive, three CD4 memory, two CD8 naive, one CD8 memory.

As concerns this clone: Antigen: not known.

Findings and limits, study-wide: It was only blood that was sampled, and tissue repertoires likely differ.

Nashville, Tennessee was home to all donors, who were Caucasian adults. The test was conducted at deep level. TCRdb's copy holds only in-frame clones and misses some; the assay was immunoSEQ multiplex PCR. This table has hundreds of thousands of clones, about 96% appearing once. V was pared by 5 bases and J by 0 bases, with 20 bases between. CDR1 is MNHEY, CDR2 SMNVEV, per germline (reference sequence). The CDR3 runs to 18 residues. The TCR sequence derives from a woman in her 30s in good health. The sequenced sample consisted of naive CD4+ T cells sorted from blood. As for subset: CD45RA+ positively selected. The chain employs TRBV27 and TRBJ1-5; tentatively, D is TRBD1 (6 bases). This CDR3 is CASSPTRWTANSNQPQHF. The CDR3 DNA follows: TGTGCCAGCAGTCCGACGAGGTGGACAGCGAATAGCAATCAGCCCCAGCATTTT.